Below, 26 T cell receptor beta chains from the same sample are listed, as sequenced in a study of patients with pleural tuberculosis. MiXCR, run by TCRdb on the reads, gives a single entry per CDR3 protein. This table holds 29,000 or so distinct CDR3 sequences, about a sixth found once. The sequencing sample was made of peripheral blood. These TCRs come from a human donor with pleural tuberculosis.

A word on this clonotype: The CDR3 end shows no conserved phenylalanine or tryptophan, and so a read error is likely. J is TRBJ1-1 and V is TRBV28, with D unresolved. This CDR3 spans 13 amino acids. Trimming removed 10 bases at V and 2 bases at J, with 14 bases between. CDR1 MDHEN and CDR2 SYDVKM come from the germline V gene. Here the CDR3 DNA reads TGTGCCACCTTCGGGCAGCCAAACACTGAAGCTTTCTCT. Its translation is CATFGQPNTEAFS.

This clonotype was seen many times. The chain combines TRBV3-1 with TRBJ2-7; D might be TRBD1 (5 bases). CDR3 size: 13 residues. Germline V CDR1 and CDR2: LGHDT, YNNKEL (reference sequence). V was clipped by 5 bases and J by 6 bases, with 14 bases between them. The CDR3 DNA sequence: TGTGCCAGCAGCACCCCAGGGTTTCGCGAGCAGTACTTC. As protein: CASSTPGFREQYF.

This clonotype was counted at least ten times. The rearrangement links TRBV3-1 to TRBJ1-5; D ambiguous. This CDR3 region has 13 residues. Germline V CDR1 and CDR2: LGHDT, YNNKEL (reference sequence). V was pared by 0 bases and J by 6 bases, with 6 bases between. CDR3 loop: CASSQDGAQPQHF. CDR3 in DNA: TGTGCCAGCAGCCAAGATGGTGCTCAGCCCCAGCATTTT.

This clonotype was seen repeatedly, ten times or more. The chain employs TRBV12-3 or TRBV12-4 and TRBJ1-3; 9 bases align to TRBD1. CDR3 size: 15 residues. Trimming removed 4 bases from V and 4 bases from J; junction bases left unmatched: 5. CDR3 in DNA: TGTGCCAGCAGTTCCGGGACAGGGTGGGGAAACACCATATATTTT. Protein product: CASSSGTGWGNTIYF.

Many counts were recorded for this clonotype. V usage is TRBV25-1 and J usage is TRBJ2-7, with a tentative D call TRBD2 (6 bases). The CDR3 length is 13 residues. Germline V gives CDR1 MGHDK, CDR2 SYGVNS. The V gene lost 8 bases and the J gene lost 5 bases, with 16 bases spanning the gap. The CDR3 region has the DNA TGTGCCAGCGGAGGGTGGCAGGGCAACGAGCAGTACTTC. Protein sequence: CASGGWQGNEQYF.

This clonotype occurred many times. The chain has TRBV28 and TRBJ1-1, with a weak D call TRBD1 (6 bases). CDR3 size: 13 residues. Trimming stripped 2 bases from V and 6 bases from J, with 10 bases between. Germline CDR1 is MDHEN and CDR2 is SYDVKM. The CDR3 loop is CASSLPDSSEAFF. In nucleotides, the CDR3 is TGTGCCAGCAGTTTACCGGACAGTTCTGAAGCTTTCTTT.

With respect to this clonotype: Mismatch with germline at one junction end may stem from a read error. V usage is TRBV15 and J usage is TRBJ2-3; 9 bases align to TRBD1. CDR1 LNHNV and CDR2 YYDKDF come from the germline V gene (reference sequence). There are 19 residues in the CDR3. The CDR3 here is CAASSQDRAGTGITDTQYF. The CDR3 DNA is TGTGCCGCCAGCAGCCAAGATAGGGCGGGGACAGGGATCACAGATACGCAGTATTTT.

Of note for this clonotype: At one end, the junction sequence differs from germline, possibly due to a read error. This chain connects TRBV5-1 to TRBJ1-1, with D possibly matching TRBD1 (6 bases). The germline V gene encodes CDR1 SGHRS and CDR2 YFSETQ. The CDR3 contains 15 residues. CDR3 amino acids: CTSSGTGTPNTEAFF. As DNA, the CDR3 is TGCACCAGTAGCGGAACCGGGACACCCAACACTGAAGCTTTCTTT.

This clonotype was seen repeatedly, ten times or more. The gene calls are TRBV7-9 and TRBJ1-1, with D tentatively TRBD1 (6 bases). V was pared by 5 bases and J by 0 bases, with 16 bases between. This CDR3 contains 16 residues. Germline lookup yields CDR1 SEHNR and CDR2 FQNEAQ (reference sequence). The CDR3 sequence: CASSPLKGGMNTEAFF. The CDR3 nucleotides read TGTGCCAGCAGCCCTTTGAAGGGGGGTATGAACACTGAAGCTTTCTTT.

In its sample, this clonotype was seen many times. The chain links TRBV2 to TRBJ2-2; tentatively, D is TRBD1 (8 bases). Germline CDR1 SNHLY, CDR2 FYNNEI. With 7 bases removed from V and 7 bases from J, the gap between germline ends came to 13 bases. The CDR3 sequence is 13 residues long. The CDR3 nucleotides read TGTGCCAGCAAAACAGGGGGGGGCGGGGAGCTGTTTTTT. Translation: CASKTGGGGELFF.

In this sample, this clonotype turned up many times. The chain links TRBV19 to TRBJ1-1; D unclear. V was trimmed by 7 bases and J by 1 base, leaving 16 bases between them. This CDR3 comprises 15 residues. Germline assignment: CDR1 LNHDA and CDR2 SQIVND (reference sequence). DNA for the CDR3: TGTGCCAGTATTGGAGGACGCGGGGAGAACACTGAAGCTTTCTTT. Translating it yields CASIGGRGENTEAFF. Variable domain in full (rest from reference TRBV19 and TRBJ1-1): DGGITQSPKYLFRKEGQNVTLSCEQNLNHDAMYWYRQDPGQGLRLIYYSQIVNDFQKGDIAEGYSVSREKKESFPLTVTSAQKNPTAFYLCASIGGRGENTEAFFGQGTRLTVV.

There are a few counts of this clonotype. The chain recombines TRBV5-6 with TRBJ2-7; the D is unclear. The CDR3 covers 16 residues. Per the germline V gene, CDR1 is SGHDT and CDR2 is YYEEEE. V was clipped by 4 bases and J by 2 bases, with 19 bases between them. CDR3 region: CASSKVGSPSPYEQYF. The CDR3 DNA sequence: TGTGCCAGCAGCAAGGTAGGGTCTCCGAGCCCCTACGAGCAGTACTTC.

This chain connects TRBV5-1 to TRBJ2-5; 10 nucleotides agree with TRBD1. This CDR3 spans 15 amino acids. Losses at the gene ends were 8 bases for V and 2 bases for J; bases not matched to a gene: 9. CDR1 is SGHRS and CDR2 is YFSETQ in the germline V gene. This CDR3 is CASSPGQGMQETQYF. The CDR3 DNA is TGCGCCAGTTCCCCGGGACAGGGGATGCAAGAGACCCAGTACTTC.

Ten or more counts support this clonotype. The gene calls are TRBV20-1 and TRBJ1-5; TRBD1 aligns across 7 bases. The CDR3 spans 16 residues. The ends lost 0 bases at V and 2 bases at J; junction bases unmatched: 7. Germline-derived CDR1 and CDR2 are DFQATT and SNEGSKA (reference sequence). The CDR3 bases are TGCAGTGCTAGAGATACCCAGGGGGGTGGCAATCAGCCCCAGCATTTT. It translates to CSARDTQGGGNQPQHF.

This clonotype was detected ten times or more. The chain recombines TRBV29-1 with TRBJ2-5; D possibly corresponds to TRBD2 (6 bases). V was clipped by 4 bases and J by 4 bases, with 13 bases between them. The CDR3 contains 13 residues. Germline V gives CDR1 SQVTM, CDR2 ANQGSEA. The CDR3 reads CSVAVDGRETQYF. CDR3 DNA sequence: TGCAGCGTTGCTGTTGACGGGAGAGAGACCCAGTACTTC.

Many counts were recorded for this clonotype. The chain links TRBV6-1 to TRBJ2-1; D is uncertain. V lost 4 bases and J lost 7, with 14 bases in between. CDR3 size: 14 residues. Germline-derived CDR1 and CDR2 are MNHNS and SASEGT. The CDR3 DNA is TGTGCCAGCAGTGGAACAACCTTTAGGAATGAGCAGTTCTTC. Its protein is CASSGTTFRNEQFF.

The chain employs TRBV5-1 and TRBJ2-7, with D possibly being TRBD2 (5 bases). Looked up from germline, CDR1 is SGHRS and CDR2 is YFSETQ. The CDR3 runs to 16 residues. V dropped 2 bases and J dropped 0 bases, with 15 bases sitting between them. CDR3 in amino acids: CASSFGVLAYSYEQYF. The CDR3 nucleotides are TGCGCCAGCAGCTTCGGGGTCTTAGCCTACTCCTACGAGCAGTACTTC. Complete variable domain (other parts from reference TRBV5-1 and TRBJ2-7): KAGVTQTPRYLIKTRGQQVTLSCSPISGHRSVSWYQQTPGQGLQFLFEYFSETQRNKGNFPGRFSGRQFSNSRSEMNVSTLELGDSALYLCASSFGVLAYSYEQYFGPGTRLTVT.

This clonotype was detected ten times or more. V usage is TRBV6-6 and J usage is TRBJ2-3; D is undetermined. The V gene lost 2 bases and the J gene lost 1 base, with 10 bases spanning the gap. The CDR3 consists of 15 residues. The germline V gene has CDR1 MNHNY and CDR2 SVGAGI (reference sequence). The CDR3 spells CASSYEVARTDTQYF. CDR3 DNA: TGTGCCAGCAGTTACGAAGTGGCACGCACAGATACGCAGTATTTT.

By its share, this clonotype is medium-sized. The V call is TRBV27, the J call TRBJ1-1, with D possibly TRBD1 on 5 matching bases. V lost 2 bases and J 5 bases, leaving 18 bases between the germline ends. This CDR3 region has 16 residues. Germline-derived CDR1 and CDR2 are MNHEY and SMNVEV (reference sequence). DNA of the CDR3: TGTGCCAGCAGTTTAGGGAGTAAGGGGTTGTTTACTGAAGCTTTCTTT. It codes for CASSLGSKGLFTEAFF.

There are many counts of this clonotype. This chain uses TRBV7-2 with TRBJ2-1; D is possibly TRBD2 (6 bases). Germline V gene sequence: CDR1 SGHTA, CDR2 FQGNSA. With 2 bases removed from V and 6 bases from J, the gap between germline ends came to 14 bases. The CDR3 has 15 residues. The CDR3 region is CASSLSHGGSNEQFF. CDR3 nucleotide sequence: TGTGCCAGCAGCTTAAGTCACGGGGGAAGCAATGAGCAGTTCTTC.

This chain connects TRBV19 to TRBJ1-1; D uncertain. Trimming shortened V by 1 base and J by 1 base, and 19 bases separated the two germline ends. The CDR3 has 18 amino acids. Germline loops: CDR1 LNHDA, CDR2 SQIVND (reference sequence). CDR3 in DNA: TGTGCCAGTAGTATAGCCCCCTTTGGCACGGTGGGGAACACTGAAGCTTTCTTT. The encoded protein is CASSIAPFGTVGNTEAFF.

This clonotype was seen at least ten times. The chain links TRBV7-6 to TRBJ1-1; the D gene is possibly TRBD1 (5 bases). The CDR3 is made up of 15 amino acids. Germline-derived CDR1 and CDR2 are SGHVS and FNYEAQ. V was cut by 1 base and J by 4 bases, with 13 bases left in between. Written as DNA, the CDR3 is TGTGCCAGCAGCTTAGGGGGCCAAGTAATCACTGAAGCTTTCTTT. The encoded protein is CASSLGGQVITEAFF.

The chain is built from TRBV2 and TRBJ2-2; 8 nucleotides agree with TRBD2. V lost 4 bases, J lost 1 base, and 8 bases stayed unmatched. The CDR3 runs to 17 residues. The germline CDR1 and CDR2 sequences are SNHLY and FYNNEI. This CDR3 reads CASSVPGGGQNTGELFF. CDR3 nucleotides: TGTGCCAGCAGTGTGCCGGGGGGGGGCCAGAACACCGGGGAGCTGTTTTTT.

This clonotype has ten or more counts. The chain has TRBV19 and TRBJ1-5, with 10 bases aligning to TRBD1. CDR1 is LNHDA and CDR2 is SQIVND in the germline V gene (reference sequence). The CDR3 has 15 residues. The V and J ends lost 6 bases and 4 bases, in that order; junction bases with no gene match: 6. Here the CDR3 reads CASRGTGALNQPQHF. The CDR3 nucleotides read TGTGCCAGTAGGGGGACAGGGGCCCTAAATCAGCCCCAGCATTTT.

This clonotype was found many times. The DNA for the CDR3 is TGTGCCACCAGCAGAGTTGCGGGGGCCGGGACTCTTAACTATGGCTACACCTTC. Translating it yields CATSRVAGAGTLNYGYTF. This sequence joins TRBV15 and TRBJ1-2; a weak D match, TRBD1 (6 bases). The CDR3 is made up of 18 amino acids. The germline gives CDR1 LNHNV, CDR2 YYDKDF (reference sequence). The V end lost 1 base, the J end lost 1 base, and 19 bases lay between the germline ends. Full variable domain (rest looked up from reference TRBV15 and TRBJ1-2): DAMVIQNPRYQVTQFGKPVTLSCSQTLNHNVMYWYQQKSSQAPKLLFHYYDKDFNNEADTPDNFQSRRPNTSFCFLDIRSPGLGDTAMYLCATSRVAGAGTLNYGYTFGSGTRLTVV.

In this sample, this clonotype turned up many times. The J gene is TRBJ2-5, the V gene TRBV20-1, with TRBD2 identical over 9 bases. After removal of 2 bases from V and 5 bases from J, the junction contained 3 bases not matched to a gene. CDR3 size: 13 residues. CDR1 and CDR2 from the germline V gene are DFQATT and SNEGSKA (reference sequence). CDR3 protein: CSARLAGRETQYF. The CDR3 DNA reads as TGCAGTGCTAGACTAGCGGGAAGGGAGACCCAGTACTTC.